The rows below give T cell receptor beta chains drawn from one sample of a study of CD8 T cell repertoires and HIV-1 epitope variants. Their antigen targets remain unknown. Clones were sequenced by immunoSEQ multiplex PCR, and TCRdb holds only the in-frame ones, with some missing. Counted here are about 5,500 clones, roughly 64% occurring once; the ten biggest clones make up more than 45%. Sequencing used cultured CD8+ T cells derived from PBMCs. These receptors originate from a male donor with HIV. The CDR3 runs from the conserved cysteine through the conserved F or W.

V gene	J gene	CDR3 protein
TRBV5-6	TRBJ2-7	CASSLGPSLGDYEQYF
TRBV4-3	TRBJ2-1	CASSQDPPGGPNEQFF
TRBV10-1	TRBJ2-3	CASSESDTQYF
TRBV10-1	TRBJ2-7	CASSAGTGLDEQYF
TRBV28	TRBJ1-4	CASSLRETGWENEKLFF
TRBV2	TRBJ1-6	CASSEGIIGGISPLHF
TRBV28	TRBJ2-3	CASSSQFTDTQYF
TRBV5-4	TRBJ1-2	CASSQDWTGPANYGYTF
TRBV28	TRBJ1-1	CASSPIGTGEAFF
TRBV6-1	TRBJ2-3	CASSLDRGNTDTQYF
TRBV7-9	TRBJ2-5	CASSLETQYF
TRBV14	TRBJ1-2	CASSQDEGGYYGYTF
TRBV5-8	TRBJ2-4	CASSLVAKNIQYF
TRBV6-4	TRBJ2-5	CASSDRGRETQYF
TRBV29-1	TRBJ1-3	CSVADSGNTIYF
TRBV9	TRBJ2-2	CASCLGRGGHTGELFF
TRBV7-6	TRBJ2-1	CASSPTSGETHEQFF
TRBV28	TRBJ1-5	CASSPRGSNQPQHF
TRBV4-3	TRBJ1-3	CASSQFRDAWNTIYF
TRBV15	TRBJ2-7	CATSRGEGYEQYF
TRBV7-8	TRBJ2-7	CASSLAGSYEQYF
TRBV7-2	TRBJ2-7	CASSLQGFHEQYF
TRBV7-6	TRBJ2-3	CASSSTGGPYDTQYF
TRBV4-1	TRBJ2-5	CASSQARGQETQYF
TRBV27	TRBJ1-2	CASSSRDSNYGYTF
TRBV28	TRBJ1-6	CASAGSPLHF
TRBV11-2	TRBJ2-2	CASSPGSGELFF
TRBV6-1	TRBJ2-1	CASSEPNNEQFF
TRBV6-5	TRBJ1-4	CASSYSLDNEKLFF
TRBV6-6	TRBJ2-7	CASSYERTSGGYEQYF
TRBV28	TRBJ2-1	CASSLSADAYNEQFF
TRBV11-3	TRBJ2-1	CACSDGPNNEQFF
TRBV7-2	TRBJ2-1	CASSLDVAGASYNEQFF
TRBV19	TRBJ1-1	CASSIHLGVGTEAFF
TRBV7-8	TRBJ2-4	CALGEDQNIQYF
TRBV7-9	TRBJ2-7	CASSLRGGPDEQYF
TRBV7-9	TRBJ2-1	CASLPTGLQYNEQFF
TRBV7-2	TRBJ2-3	CASSYKAREGADTQYF
TRBV19	TRBJ2-3	CASSIVAGAVDTQYF
TRBV4-1	TRBJ1-2	CASSLGDSGRGGYTF
TRBV4-3	TRBJ2-3	CASSQEIAADTQYF
TRBV25-1	TRBJ2-2	CASSGAPGGRELFF
TRBV19	TRBJ1-1	CASSPHRDRDTEAFF
TRBV28	TRBJ2-7	CASSPRLGDLYEQYF
TRBV4-1	TRBJ2-4	CASSHLNSGSGIQYF
TRBV9	TRBJ2-3	CASSVGGDTQYF
TRBV5-6	TRBJ1-6	CASSLRRERASPLHF
TRBV27	TRBJ2-3	CASSLSNGGTDTQYF
TRBV5-5	TRBJ1-2	CASTPGGGNGYTF
TRBV19	TRBJ2-1	CASSRSSYNEQFF
TRBV11-1	TRBJ1-4	CASSLGHPANEKLFF
TRBV5-1	TRBJ1-5	CASSPTGHQPQHF
TRBV7-8	TRBJ1-2	CASSLEEVSNYGYTF
TRBV30	TRBJ1-3	CAWADRTGNTIYF
TRBV7-9	TRBJ2-3	CASSLGQGMLTDTQYF